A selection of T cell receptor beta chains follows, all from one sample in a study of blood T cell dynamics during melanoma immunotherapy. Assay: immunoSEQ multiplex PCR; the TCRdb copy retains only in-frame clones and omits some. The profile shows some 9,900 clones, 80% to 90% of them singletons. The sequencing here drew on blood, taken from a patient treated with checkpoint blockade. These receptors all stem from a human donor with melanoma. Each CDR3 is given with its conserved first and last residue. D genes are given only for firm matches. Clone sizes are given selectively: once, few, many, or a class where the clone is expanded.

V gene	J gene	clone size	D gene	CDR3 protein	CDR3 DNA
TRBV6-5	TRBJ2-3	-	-	CASSYSRLSPSDTQYF	TGTGCCAGCAGTTATTCCAGACTCAGTCCGTCAGATACGCAGTATTTT
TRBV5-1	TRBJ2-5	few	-	CASSFAPQETQYF	TGCGCCAGCAGCTTTGCCCCACAAGAGACCCAGTACTTC
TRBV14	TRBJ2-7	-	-	CASSQVGVTYEQYF	TGTGCCAGCAGCCAAGTTGGCGTAACCTACGAGCAGTACTTC
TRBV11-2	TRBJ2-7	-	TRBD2	CASSFGTSAYEQYF	TGTGCCAGCAGCTTCGGGACTAGCGCCTACGAGCAGTACTTC
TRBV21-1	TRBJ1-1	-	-	CASSSLAGRRDTEAFF	TGTGCCAGCAGCTCCTTAGCCGGGAGGAGGGACACTGAAGCTTTCTTT
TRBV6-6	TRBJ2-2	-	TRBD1	CASRSTGGRHGELFF	TGTGCCAGCAGATCTACAGGGGGCCGTCACGGGGAGCTGTTTTTT
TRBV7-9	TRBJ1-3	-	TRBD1	CASSPNRGPGNTIYF	TGTGCCAGCAGCCCTAACAGGGGGCCGGGAAACACCATATATTTT
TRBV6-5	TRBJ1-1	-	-	CASSSGNTEAFF	TGTGCCAGCAGTTCGGGGAACACTGAAGCTTTCTTT
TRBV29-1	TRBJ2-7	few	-	CSAGHDSYEQYF	TGCAGCGCCGGACACGACTCCTACGAGCAGTACTTC
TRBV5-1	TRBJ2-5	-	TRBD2	CASSPPPGDGGGFQETQYF	TGCGCCAGCAGCCCACCCCCCGGGGACGGGGGGGGTTTCCAAGAGACCCAGTACTTC
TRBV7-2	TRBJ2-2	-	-	CASSLASGALTGELFF	TGTGCCAGCAGCTTAGCGTCCGGGGCCCTCACCGGGGAGCTGTTTTTT
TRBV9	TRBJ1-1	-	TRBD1	CASSSRGRGEAFF	TGTGCCAGCAGCTCCAGGGGGCGAGGTGAAGCTTTCTTT
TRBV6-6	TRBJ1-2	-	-	CASGGSFYGYTF	TGTGCCAGCGGAGGGAGTTTCTATGGCTACACCTTC
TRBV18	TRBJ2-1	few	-	CASSPLAGVQEQFF	TGTGCCAGCTCACCATTAGCAGGGGTACAGGAGCAGTTCTTC
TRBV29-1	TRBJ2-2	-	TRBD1	CSVRTGWNTGELFF	TGCAGCGTTAGGACAGGGTGGAACACCGGGGAGCTGTTTTTT
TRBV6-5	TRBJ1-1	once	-	CASTASGDTEAFF	TGTGCCAGTACCGCTTCAGGGGACACTGAAGCTTTCTTT
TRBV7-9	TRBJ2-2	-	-	CASSPVISNTGELFF	TGTGCCAGCAGCCCCGTGATCTCGAACACCGGGGAGCTGTTTTTT
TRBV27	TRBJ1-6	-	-	CASSSRVASSYNSPLHF	TGTGCCAGCAGCTCCAGGGTCGCTAGCTCCTATAATTCACCCCTCCACTTT
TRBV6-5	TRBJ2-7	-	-	CASTRDVSSYEQYF	TGTGCCAGCACCCGGGACGTTAGCTCCTACGAGCAGTACTTC
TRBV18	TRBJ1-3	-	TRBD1	CASSPRDRGHSSGNTIYF	TGTGCCAGCTCACCACGGGACAGGGGGCACTCCTCTGGAAACACCATATATTTT
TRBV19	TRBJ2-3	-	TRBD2	CASSLNSGVWTDTQYF	TGTGCCAGTAGTTTAAATAGCGGGGTATGGACAGATACGCAGTATTTT
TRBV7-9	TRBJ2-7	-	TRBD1	CASSAGQDGQYF	TGTGCCAGCAGCGCGGGACAGGACGGGCAGTACTTC
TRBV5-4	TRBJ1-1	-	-	CASSLFTEAFF	TGTGCCAGCAGCTTGTTCACTGAAGCTTTCTTT
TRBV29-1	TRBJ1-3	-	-	CSVLGLSGNTIYF	TGCAGCGTTTTAGGTCTCTCTGGAAACACCATATATTTT
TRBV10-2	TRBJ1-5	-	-	CASSEGGQPQHF	TGCGCCAGCAGTGAGGGGGGGCAGCCCCAGCATTTT
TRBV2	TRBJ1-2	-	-	CASSELPNYGYTF	TGTGCCAGCAGTGAACTCCCAAACTATGGCTACACCTTC
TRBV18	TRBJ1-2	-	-	CASSPLRDDGYTF	TGTGCCAGCTCACCACTCAGGGACGATGGCTACACCTTC
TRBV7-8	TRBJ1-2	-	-	CASSPETLSGYGYTF	TGTGCCAGCAGCCCCGAGACTTTAAGCGGTTATGGCTACACCTTC
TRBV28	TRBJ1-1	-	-	CASTQVGVTEAFF	TGTGCCAGCACCCAAGTAGGGGTCACTGAAGCTTTCTTT
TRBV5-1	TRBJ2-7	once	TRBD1	CASSFIPTGTGDYEQYF	TGCGCCAGCAGCTTCATCCCCACCGGGACAGGAGATTACGAGCAGTACTTC
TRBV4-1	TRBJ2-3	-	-	CASSQEESTDTQYF	TGCGCCAGCAGCCAAGAGGAAAGCACAGATACGCAGTATTTT
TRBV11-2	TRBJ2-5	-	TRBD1	CASSTRGKGEETQYF	TGTGCCAGCAGCACCAGGGGGAAGGGGGAAGAGACCCAGTACTTC
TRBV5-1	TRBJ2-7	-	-	CASSPRGGSDEQYF	TGCGCCAGCAGCCCACGTGGAGGGAGCGACGAGCAGTACTTC
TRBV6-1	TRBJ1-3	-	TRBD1	CASNGQGSGNTIYF	TGTGCCAGCAACGGACAGGGTTCGGGAAACACCATATATTTT
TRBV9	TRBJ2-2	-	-	CASSSLTGSNTGELFF	TGTGCCAGCAGCTCTTTGACAGGCTCGAACACCGGGGAGCTGTTTTTT
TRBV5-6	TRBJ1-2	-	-	CASSPLGEGHGYTF	TGTGCCAGCAGTCCCCTGGGGGAGGGGCATGGCTACACCTTC
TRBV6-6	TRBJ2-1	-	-	CASSPVVGGEQFF	TGTGCCAGCAGTCCAGTAGTTGGGGGTGAGCAGTTCTTC
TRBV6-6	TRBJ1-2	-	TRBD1	CASSPYRGGYTF	TGTGCCAGCAGTCCCTACAGGGGTGGCTACACCTTC
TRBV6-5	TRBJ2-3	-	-	CATERDFTDTQYF	TGTGCCACCGAAAGGGACTTCACAGATACGCAGTATTTT
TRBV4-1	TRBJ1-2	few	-	CASSQDPNYGYTF	TGCGCCAGCAGCCAAGACCCTAACTATGGCTACACCTTC
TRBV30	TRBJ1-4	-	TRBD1	CAWSVSTGVGEKLFF	TGTGCCTGGAGTGTATCAACAGGGGTCGGTGAAAAACTGTTTTTT
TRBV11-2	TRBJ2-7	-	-	CASSRNRVHEQYF	TGTGCCAGCAGTCGCAACAGGGTCCACGAGCAGTACTTC